The T cell receptor (beta chain) under discussion was sequenced for a study of T-cell memory formation after mild COVID-19. Trimming stripped 0 bases from V and 6 bases from J, with 9 bases between. The CDR3 covers 13 residues. In germline, CDR1 is SGHDT, CDR2 YYEEEE. TCRdb re-called the 5' RACE reads through MiXCR, storing one row per CDR3 protein. The sample lists fewer than 200,000 distinct CDR3 sequences; around a fifth were seen once. On this clonotype: The antigen remains undetermined.

General observations from the study: Some clones that responded were present in memory (sampled pre-infection), which suggests cross-reactive memory joined.

This chain connects TRBV5-6 to TRBJ1-1, with D perhaps TRBD1 (5 bases). The receptor was derived from an adult woman who had mild COVID-19 (a few samples of this study predate the infection). Cell type and time point are not known. Sequenced sample: PBMCs or a T cell subset sorted from them (not recorded which). CDR3 sequence reads: CASSLAWDSEAFF. The CDR3 DNA sequence: TGTGCCAGCAGCTTGGCGTGGGACTCTGAAGCTTTCTTT.